This T cell receptor beta chain was obtained from a study of OX40 agonist ivuxolimab in advanced cancers. Study overall: All patients had ivuxolimab intravenously every 2 weeks at 0.01 to 10 mg/kg. Points from the study as a whole: Certain nonresponding patients likewise had low normalized T-cell clonal expansion.

Assay: immunoSEQ multiplex PCR; the TCRdb copy retains only in-frame clones and omits some. The sample records more than 100,000 clones, 90% being singletons. As to this clone: Its antigen is unknown.

Per germline, CDR1 MNHEY and CDR2 SVGAGI. The CDR3 totals 14 residues. V gave up 4 bases and J gave up 8 bases, with 14 bases separating them. The source is an adult with an advanced solid tumor such as melanoma, head and neck, liver or kidney cancer. The input for sequencing was CD4+ or CD8+ T cells sorted from blood, taken in a trial of the OX40 agonist ivuxolimab. The gene calls are TRBV6-5 and TRBJ1-4; TRBD1 is a possible D gene (5 bases). This CDR3 reads CASSSGGYREKLFF. The DNA of the CDR3 is TGTGCCAGCAGTTCCGGGGGGTATCGGGAAAAACTGTTTTTT.